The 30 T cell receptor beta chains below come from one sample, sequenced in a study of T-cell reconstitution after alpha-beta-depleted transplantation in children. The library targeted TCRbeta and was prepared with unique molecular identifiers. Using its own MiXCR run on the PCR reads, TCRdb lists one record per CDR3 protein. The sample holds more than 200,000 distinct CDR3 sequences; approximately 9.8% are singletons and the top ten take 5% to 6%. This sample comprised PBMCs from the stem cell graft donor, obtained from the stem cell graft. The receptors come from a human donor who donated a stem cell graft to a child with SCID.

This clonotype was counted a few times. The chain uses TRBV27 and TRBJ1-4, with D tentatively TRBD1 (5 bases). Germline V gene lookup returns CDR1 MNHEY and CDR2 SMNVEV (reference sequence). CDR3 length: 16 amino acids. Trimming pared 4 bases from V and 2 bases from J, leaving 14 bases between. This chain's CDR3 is CASSSITGSTNEKLFF. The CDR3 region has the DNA TGTGCCAGCAGTTCAATTACAGGATCCACTAATGAAAAACTGTTTTTT.

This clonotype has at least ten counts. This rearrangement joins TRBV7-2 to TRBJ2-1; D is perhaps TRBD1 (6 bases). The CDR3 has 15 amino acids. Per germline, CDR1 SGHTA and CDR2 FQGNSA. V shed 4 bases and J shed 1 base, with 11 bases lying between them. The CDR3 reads CASSSRQVSYNEQFF. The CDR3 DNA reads TGTGCCAGCAGCTCCCGACAGGTATCCTACAATGAGCAGTTCTTC. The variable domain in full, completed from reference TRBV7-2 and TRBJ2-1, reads GAGVSQSPSNKVTEKGKDVELRCDPISGHTALYWYRQSLGQGLEFLIYFQGNSAPDKSGLPSDRFSAERTGGSVSTLTIQRTQQEDSAVYLCASSSRQVSYNEQFFGPGTRLTVL.

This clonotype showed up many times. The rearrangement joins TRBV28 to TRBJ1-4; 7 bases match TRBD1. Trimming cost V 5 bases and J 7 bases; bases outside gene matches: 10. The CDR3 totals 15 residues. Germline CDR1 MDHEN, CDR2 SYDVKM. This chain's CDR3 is CASSPLTGSFEKLFF. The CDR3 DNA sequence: TGTGCCAGCAGTCCCCTGACAGGGAGTTTTGAAAAACTGTTTTTT.

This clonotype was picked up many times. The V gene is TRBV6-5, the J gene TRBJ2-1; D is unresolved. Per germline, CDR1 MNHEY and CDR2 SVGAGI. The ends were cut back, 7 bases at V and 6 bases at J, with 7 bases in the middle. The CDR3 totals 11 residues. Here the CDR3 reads CASTRLNEQFF. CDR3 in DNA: TGTGCCAGCACCAGGCTCAATGAGCAGTTCTTC.

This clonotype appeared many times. CDR3 DNA: TGCGCCAGCAGCCCAGGGACGAATGAAAAACTGTTTTTT. Its protein is CASSPGTNEKLFF. This chain uses TRBV5-1 with TRBJ1-4; D might be TRBD1 (5 bases). There are 13 residues in the CDR3. Germline CDR1 SGHRS, CDR2 YFSETQ. Trimming shortened V by 4 bases and J by 5 bases, and 9 bases separated the two germline ends.

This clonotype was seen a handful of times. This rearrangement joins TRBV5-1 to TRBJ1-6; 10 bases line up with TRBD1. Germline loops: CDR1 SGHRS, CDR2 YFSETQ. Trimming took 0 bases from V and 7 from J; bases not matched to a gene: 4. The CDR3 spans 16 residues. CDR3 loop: CASSLAGGQGNSPLHF. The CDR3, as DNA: TGCGCCAGCAGCTTGGCCGGGGGACAGGGGAATTCACCCCTCCACTTT. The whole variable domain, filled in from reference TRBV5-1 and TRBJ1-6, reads KAGVTQTPRYLIKTRGQQVTLSCSPISGHRSVSWYQQTPGQGLQFLFEYFSETQRNKGNFPGRFSGRQFSNSRSEMNVSTLELGDSALYLCASSLAGGQGNSPLHFGNGTRLTVT.

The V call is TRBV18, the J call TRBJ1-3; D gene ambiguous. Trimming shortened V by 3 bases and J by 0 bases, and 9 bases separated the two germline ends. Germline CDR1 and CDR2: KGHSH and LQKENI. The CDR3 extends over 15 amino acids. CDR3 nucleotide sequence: TGTGCCAGCTCACCCCGGCTTGACTCTGGAAACACCATATATTTT. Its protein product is CASSPRLDSGNTIYF.

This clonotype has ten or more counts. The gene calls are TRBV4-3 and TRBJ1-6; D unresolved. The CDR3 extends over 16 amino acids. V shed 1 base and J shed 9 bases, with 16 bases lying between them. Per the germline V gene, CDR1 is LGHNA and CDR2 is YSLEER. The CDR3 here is CASSQGWQVAFSPLHF. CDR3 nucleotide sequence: TGCGCCAGCAGCCAAGGATGGCAGGTTGCTTTTTCACCCCTCCACTTT.

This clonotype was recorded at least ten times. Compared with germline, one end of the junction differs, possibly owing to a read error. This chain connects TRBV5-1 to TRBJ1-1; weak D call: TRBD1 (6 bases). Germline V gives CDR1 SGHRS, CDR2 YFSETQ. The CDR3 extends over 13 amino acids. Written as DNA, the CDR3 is TGTGCCAGCAGCTTACAGGGAAACACTGAAGCTTTCTTT. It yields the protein CASSLQGNTEAFF.

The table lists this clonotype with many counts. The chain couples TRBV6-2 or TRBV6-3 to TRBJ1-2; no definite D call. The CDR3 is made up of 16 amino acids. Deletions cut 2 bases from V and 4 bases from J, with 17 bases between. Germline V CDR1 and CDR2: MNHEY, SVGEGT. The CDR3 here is CASSYPPAETTYGYTF. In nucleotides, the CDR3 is TGTGCCAGCAGTTACCCCCCGGCCGAGACAACCTATGGCTACACCTTC.

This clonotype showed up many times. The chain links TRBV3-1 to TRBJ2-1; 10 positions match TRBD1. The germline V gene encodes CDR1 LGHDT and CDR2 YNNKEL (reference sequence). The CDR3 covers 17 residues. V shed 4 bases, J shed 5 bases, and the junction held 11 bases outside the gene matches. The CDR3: CASSPVQGTGENNEQFF. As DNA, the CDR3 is TGTGCCAGCAGCCCGGTTCAAGGGACAGGGGAAAACAATGAGCAGTTCTTC.

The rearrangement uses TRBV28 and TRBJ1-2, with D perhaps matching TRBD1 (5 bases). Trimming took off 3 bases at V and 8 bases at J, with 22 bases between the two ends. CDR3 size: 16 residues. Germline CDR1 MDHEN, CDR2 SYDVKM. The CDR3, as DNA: TGTGCCAGCAGTTTGGGGCAGGGAGCCGGCGGGGACGGCTACACCTTC. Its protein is CASSLGQGAGGDGYTF.

The CDR3 sequence: CASSEFGQGFNQPQHF. The DNA for the CDR3 is TGTGCCAGCAGTGAATTTGGACAGGGGTTTAATCAGCCCCAGCATTTT. V usage is TRBV2 and J usage is TRBJ1-5, with TRBD1 matching over 9 bases. This CDR3 contains 16 residues. V shed 2 bases, J shed 4 bases, and the junction held 6 bases outside the gene matches. Germline V gene lookup returns CDR1 SNHLY and CDR2 FYNNEI. Full variable domain (missing parts from reference TRBV2 and TRBJ1-5): EPEVTQTPSHQVTQMGQEVILRCVPISNHLYFYWYRQILGQKVEFLVSFYNNEISEKSEIFDDQFSVERPDGSNFTLKIRSTKLEDSAMYFCASSEFGQGFNQPQHFGDGTRLSIL.

CDR3 loop: CASSGGTASYTF. CDR3 in DNA: TGTGCCAGCAGCGGAGGGACAGCGAGCTACACCTTC. V is TRBV9 and J is TRBJ1-2, with 7 nucleotides matching TRBD1. The CDR3 is 12 residues long. CDR1 and CDR2 from the germline V gene are SGDLS and YYNGEE. Trimming took 3 bases from V and 9 from J; bases not matched to a gene: 5.

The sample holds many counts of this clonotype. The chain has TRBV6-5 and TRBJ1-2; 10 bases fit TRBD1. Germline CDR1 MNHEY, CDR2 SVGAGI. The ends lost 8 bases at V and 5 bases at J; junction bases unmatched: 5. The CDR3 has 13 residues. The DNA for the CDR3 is TGTGCCAGCCAACGGGGACAGGGGTATGGCTACACCTTC. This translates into CASQRGQGYGYTF.

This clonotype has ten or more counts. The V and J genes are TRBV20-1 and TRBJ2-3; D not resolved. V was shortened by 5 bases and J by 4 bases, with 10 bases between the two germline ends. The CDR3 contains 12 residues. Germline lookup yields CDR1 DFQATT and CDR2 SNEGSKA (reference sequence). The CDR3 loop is CSARFTPDTQYF. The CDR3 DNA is TGCAGTGCTCGCTTTACGCCAGATACGCAGTATTTT.

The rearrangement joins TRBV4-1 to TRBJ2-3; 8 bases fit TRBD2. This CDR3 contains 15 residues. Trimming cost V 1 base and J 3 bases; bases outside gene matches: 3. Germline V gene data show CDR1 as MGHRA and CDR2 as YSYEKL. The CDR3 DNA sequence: TGCGCCAGCAGCCAAGCGGGACTAGGGACAGATACGCAGTATTTT. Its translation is CASSQAGLGTDTQYF.

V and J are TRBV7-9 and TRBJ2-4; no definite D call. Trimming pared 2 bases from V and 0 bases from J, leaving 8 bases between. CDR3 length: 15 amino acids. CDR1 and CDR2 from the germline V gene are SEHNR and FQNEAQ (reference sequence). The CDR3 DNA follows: TGTGCCAGCAGCTTACTTATGGTAGCCAAAAACATTCAGTACTTC. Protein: CASSLLMVAKNIQYF.

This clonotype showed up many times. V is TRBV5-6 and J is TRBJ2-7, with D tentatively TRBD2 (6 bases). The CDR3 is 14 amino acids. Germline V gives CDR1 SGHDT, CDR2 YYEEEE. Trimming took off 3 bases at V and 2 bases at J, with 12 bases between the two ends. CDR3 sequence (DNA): TGTGCCAGCAGCTGGGGACTTCCCACCTACGAGCAGTACTTC. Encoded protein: CASSWGLPTYEQYF.

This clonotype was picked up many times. CDR3 residues: CASSVKRDTSNTGELFF. The CDR3 DNA reads as TGTGCCAGCAGCGTCAAGAGGGACACGTCGAACACCGGGGAGCTGTTTTTT. The chain joins TRBV9 to TRBJ2-2; a possible D gene is TRBD1 (6 bases). Deletions cut 2 bases from V and 0 bases from J, with 14 bases between. This CDR3 contains 17 residues. CDR1 and CDR2 from the germline V gene are SGDLS and YYNGEE.

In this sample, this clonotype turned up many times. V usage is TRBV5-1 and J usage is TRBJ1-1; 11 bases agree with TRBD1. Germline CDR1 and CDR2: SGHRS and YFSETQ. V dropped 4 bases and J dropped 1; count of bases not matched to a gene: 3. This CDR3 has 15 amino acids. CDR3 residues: CASSNGQGANTEAFF. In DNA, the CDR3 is TGCGCCAGCAGCAACGGACAGGGGGCGAACACTGAAGCTTTCTTT.

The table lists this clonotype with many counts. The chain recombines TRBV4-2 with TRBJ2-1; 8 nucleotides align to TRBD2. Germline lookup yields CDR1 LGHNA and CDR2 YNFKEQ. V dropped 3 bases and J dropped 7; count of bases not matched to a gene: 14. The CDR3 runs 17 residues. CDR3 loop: CASSQESGRGEGNEQFF. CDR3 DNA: TGTGCCAGCAGCCAGGAAAGCGGGCGGGGGGAAGGAAATGAGCAGTTCTTC.

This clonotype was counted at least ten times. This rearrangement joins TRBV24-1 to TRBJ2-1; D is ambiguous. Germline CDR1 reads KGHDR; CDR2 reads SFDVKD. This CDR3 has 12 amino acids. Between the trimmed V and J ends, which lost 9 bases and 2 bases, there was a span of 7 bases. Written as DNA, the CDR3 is TGTGCCACCGGGGATCCCTACAATGAGCAGTTCTTC. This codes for CATGDPYNEQFF.

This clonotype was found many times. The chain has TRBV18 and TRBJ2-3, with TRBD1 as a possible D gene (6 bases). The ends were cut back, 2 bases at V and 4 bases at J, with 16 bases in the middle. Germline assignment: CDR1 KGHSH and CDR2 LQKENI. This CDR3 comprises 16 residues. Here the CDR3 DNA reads TGTGCCAGCTCACCAACTAGGGCAGGGGTCGCAGATACGCAGTATTTT. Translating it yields CASSPTRAGVADTQYF.

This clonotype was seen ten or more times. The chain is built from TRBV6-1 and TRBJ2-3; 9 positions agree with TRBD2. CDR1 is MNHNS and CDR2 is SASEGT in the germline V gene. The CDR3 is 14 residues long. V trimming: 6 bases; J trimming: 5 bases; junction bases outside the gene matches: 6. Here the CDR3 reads CASREASGVDTQYF. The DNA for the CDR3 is TGTGCCAGCAGGGAGGCTAGCGGGGTAGATACGCAGTATTTT.

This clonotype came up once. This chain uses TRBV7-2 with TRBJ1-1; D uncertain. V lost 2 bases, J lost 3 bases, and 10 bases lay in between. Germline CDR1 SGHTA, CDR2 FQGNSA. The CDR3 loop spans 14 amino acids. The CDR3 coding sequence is TGTGCCAGCAGCTTACCACAGTTGTACACTGAAGCTTTCTTT. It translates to CASSLPQLYTEAFF.

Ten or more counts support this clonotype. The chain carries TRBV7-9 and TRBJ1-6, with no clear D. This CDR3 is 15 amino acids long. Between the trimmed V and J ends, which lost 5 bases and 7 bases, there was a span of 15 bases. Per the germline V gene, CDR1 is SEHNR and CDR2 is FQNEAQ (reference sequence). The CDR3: CASSEDGELNSPLHF. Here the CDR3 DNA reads TGTGCCAGCAGCGAAGACGGAGAATTGAATTCACCCCTCCACTTT.

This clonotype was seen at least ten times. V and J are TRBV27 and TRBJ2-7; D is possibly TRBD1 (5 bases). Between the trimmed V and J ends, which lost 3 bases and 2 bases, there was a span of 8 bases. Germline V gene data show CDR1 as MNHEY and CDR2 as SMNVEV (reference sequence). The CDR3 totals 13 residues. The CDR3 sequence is CASSFQGPYEQYF. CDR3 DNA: TGTGCCAGCAGTTTCCAGGGTCCCTACGAGCAGTACTTC.

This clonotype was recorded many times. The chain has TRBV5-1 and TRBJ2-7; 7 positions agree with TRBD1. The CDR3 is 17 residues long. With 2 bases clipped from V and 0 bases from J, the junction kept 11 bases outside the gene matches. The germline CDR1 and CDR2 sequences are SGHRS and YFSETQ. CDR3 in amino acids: CASSLGTVTIASYEQYF. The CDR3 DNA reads TGCGCCAGCAGCTTAGGGACAGTCACGATCGCCTCCTACGAGCAGTACTTC.

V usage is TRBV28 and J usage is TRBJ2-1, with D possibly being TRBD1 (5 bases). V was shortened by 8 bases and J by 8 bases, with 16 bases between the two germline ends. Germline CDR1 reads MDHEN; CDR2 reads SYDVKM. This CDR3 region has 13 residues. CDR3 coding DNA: TGTGCCAGCGAAAAAGGTCAGGGCGATGAGCAGTTCTTC. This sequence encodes CASEKGQGDEQFF.